This T cell receptor beta chain was retrieved from a study of blood T cell repertoires in COVID-19. The wider study: Samples of COVID-19 (acute and convalescent) were obtained from the United States, Italy and Spain. T cells, B-cell-depleted T cells, or PBMCs supplied cDNA or gDNA.

Study processing details: Reference gene primer amplification gave estimated nucleated cell counts. The data were produced by immunoSEQ multiplex PCR, yet TCRdb's version contains in-frame clones alone and is incomplete. V, J and clone size are taken as reported in that table, and D and trimming were inferred from the DNA itself. The sample includes about 26,000 clones, 85% to 90% of them seen just once. The CDR3 spans 15 residues. Deletions cut 6 bases from V and 4 bases from J, with 15 bases between. Germline CDR1 is MNHEY and CDR2 is SVGAGI. The V call is TRBV6-5, the J call TRBJ2-2, with D possibly being TRBD2 (6 bases). The clonotype comes from a human donor in a cohort sampled during active COVID-19. Sequenced input: peripheral blood. The CDR3 DNA reads TGTGCCAGCAGACTAGGAGGGGCGGGCACCGGGGAGCTGTTTTTT. This translates into CASRLGGAGTGELFF.